This T cell receptor beta chain was found in a study of shared clonotypes between healthy human individuals. CD45RO negativity and positive selection for CCR7 defined naive CD8 cells, a population that excluded terminally differentiated effector memory CD45RA+ cells. The CDR3 is 12 amino acids. Looked up from germline, CDR1 is SEHNR and CDR2 is FQNEAQ (reference sequence). Trimming shortened V by 0 bases and J by 7 bases, and 3 bases separated the two germline ends. Using immunoSEQ multiplex PCR, the repertoire was profiled, and TCRdb retains in-frame clones only, with some absent. This sample has around 580,000 clones; roughly 98% occur once, and the top ten carry roughly 0.29%.

This receptor was obtained from a young man in good health. Sequenced sample: naive CD8+ T cells sorted from blood. The chain combines TRBV7-9 with TRBJ2-2; D gene unclear. For the CDR3, the DNA is TGTGCCAGCAGCTTAGCAGGCGGGGAGCTGTTTTTT. Its translation: CASSLAGGELFF.